Only a few counts were recorded for the clone carrying this T cell receptor (beta chain). The germline gives CDR1 SGHRS, CDR2 YFSETQ. The ends were cut back, 4 bases at V and 4 bases at J, with 14 bases in the middle. The CDR3 is 14 amino acids. A J-beta primer mix and a sample-barcoded 5' primer were used in a second PCR of about 7 to 12 cycles. TCRdb ran MiXCR on the 5' RACE reads and lists one entry per CDR3 protein. The table lists about 560,000 distinct CDR3 sequences, about 29% of them singletons, with approximately 3.5% in the top ten. The entry originates in a study of blood T cells in healthy people across ages. This same sample was also taken into another study, of T cells of mothers and their children. That paper notes: An overlap that was slightly higher, though non-significant, was seen in related mother-child pairs versus unrelated pairs.

This receptor was identified in a boy between 2 and 15 years old in good health. The sequencing sample was made of blood. The chain combines TRBV5-1 with TRBJ2-5; D remains ambiguous. CDR3 in DNA: TGCGCCAGCAGCAGGGTTGACCAGAGAGAGACCCAGTACTTC. Amino acid sequence: CASSRVDQRETQYF.